This TCR beta chain was found in a study of PD-L1 blockade in urothelial cancer. This clone was counted a few times. Synthetic analogs of TCR templates were spiked into every PCR. Generated by immunoSEQ multiplex PCR, the TCRdb table keeps only in-frame clones and is missing some. The sample carries roughly 53,000 clones, roughly 87% recorded once. Described time point: pretreatment peripheral blood. Trimming removed 5 bases from V and 5 bases from J, with 18 bases in between. This CDR3 spans 15 amino acids. Germline CDR1 SGHTA, CDR2 FQGNSA. V gene TRBV7-2 combines with J gene TRBJ2-5; D perhaps matches TRBD2 (6 bases). Sequences were derived from PBMCs, sampled around atezolizumab (anti-PD-L1) treatment. This TCR was sampled from a woman in her sixties with urothelial cancer. CDR3 region: CASSPGGGARETQYF. CDR3 in DNA: TGTGCCAGCAGCCCCGGTGGAGGGGCTCGGGAGACCCAGTACTTC.